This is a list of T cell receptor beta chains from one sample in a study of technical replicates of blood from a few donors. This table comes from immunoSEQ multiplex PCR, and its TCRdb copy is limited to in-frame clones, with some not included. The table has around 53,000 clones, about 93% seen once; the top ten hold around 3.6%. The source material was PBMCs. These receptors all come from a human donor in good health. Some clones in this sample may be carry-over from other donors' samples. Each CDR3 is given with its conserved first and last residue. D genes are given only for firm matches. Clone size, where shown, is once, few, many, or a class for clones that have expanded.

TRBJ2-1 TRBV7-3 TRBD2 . TGTGCCAGCAGCGCCTCTAGCGGGAGACACAATGAGCAGTTCTTC CASSASSGRHNEQFF
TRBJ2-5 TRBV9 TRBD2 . TGTGCCAGCAGCCCCCGGCGGGCGGGAGGGGCAGAGACCCAGTACTTC CASSPRRAGGAETQYF
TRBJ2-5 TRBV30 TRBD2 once TGTGCCTGGAGTTTGACTAGCGGGAGATGGGAGACCCAGTACTTC CAWSLTSGRWETQYF
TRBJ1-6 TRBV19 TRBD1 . TGTGCCAGTAGGAAGGCCGGGACAGGGAGCTCCTATAATTCACCCCTCCACTTT CASRKAGTGSSYNSPLHF
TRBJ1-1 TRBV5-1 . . TGCGCCAGCAGCTTGCTGGGGGCCTCGAACACTGAAGCTTTCTTT CASSLLGASNTEAFF
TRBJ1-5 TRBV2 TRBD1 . TGTGCCAGCAGCCAGGGACAGGGGCTTTATCAGCCCCAGCATTTT CASSQGQGLYQPQHF
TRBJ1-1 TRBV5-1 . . TGCGCCAGCAGCTCCTTAAATCAGGGGAATGAAGCTTTCTTT CASSSLNQGNEAFF
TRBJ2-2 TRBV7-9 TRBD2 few TGTGCCGGTTCTTCGGGACTAGCGGGAGCGGAGCTGTTTTTT CAGSSGLAGAELFF
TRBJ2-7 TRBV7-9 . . TGTGCCAGCAGCCGGTCCTCGGCGGGTACCTACGAGCAGTACTTC CASSRSSAGTYEQYF
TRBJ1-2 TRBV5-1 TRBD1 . TGCGCCAGCAGCGAAACCGGGACAGGGGGTGGAGTAGGCTACACCTTC CASSETGTGGGVGYTF
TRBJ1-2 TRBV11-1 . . TGTGCCAGCAGCTCGACCGTGGAGGGCTATGGCTACACCTTC CASSSTVEGYGYTF
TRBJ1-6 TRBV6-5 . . TGTGCCAGCAGTCGACAGGTTAATAATTCACCCCTCCACTTT CASSRQVNNSPLHF
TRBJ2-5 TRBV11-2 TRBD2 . TGTGCCAGCAGCCCGGGGACTAGCGGGGGGGTACAAGAGACCCAGTACTTC CASSPGTSGGVQETQYF
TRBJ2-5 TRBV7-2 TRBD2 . TGTGCCAGCAGCTTAGCGCAGCCGCGGGAGGTGGAGACCCAGTACTTC CASSLAQPREVETQYF
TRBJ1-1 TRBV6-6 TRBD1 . TGTGCCAGCAGTTACCTGACAGGGTTGAACACTGAAGCTTTCTTT CASSYLTGLNTEAFF
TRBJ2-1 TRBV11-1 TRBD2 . TGTGCCAGCAGCCTATTAGCGGGAGTTTTGAATGAGCAGTTCTTC CASSLLAGVLNEQFF
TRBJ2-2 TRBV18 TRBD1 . TGTGCCAGCTCACCGCAACAGGGGGCCGACACCGGGGAGCTGTTTTTT CASSPQQGADTGELFF
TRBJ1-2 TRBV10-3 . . TGTGCCATCAGTGCGCGGCAGCCTGATTATGGCTACACCTTC CAISARQPDYGYTF
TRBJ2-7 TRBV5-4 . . TGTGCCAGCAGCTTGTCCACAGGGTTGCTATACGAGCAGTACTTC CASSLSTGLLYEQYF
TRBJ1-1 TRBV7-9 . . TGTGCCAGCAGCTTATTAGTGGGCGACACTGAAGCTTTCTTT CASSLLVGDTEAFF
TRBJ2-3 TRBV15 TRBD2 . TGTGCCACCAGCAGAGAGGCGGGGCTAGCGGACACAGATACGCAGTATTTT CATSREAGLADTDTQYF
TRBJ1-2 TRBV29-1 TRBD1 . TGCAGCGTTTATGGACCGACAGGGGAAGAGGGCTACACCTTC CSVYGPTGEEGYTF
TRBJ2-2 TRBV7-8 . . TGTGCCAGCAGCCGTTATTTGGACACAACGTCTAACACCGGGGAGCTGTTTTTT CASSRYLDTTSNTGELFF
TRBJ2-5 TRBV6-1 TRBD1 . TGTGCCAGCATACCGACAGGGTTAGGAGAGACCCAGTACTTC CASIPTGLGETQYF
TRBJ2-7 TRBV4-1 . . TGCGCCAGCAGCCAAGTCGCTGGGAGCTCCTACGAGCAGTACTTC CASSQVAGSSYEQYF
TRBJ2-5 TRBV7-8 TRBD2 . TGTGCCAGCAGCTTACAGCGGGGGGTACAAGAGACCCAGTACTTC CASSLQRGVQETQYF
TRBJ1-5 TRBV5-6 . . TGTGCCAGCAGCTTACACGGGTTGTATCAGCCCCAGCATTTT CASSLHGLYQPQHF
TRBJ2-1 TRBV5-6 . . TGTGCCAGCAGCTTGTTTTTAGCGCGATACAATGAGCAGTTCTTC CASSLFLARYNEQFF
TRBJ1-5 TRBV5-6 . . TGTGCCAGCAGCTCAGGGAAAGACCAGCCCCAGCATTTT CASSSGKDQPQHF
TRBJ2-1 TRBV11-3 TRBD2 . TGTGCCAGCAGCTCCGGGACTAGCGGGATTGGTGAGCAGTTCTTC CASSSGTSGIGEQFF
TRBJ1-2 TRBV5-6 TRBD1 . TGTGCCAGCAGCACACTGGACAGGGGCTATGGCTACACCTTC CASSTLDRGYGYTF
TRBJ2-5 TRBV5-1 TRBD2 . TGCGCCAGCAGCCCAATGACTAGCGGAGGGGTAGAGACCCAGTACTTC CASSPMTSGGVETQYF
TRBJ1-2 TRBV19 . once TGTGCCAGTAGCACACCGTCAGGGTCCAGGGGCTATGGCTACACCTTC CASSTPSGSRGYGYTF
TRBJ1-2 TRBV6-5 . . TGTGCCAGCAGTCAGGGGTGGTATGGCTACACCTTC CASSQGWYGYTF
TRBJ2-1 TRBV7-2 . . TGTGCCAGCAGCTCCTTCAATGAGCAGTTCTTC CASSSFNEQFF
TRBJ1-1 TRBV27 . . TGTGCCAGCAGTCCTCGACTGGGCACTGAAGCTTTCTTT CASSPRLGTEAFF
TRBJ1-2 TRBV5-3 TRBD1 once TGTGCCAGAAGCTACGGGACAGGGGTGGGCTATGGCTACACCTTC CARSYGTGVGYGYTF
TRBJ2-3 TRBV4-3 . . TGCGCCAGCAGCCATGAGACTTCGACGCAGGGGAAAACCCTCACGCAGTATTTT CASSHETSTQGKTLTQYF
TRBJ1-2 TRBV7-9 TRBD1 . TGTGCCAGCTTGGGACAGGGGAACTATGGCTACACCTTC CASLGQGNYGYTF
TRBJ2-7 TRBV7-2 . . TGTGCCAGCAGCTTAGCTAGCGGCTTCTCCTACGAGCAGTACTTC CASSLASGFSYEQYF
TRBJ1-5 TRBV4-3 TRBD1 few TGCGCCAGCAGCCAAGAATATGGACAGGGGGGACAGCCCCAGCATTTT CASSQEYGQGGQPQHF
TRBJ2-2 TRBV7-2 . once TGTGCCAGCAGCTTAATGGGTCGGGGTGGCACCGGGGAGCTGTTTTTT CASSLMGRGGTGELFF
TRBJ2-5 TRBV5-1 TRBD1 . TGCGCCAGCAGCCCAACAGGGGGCGCCGGCAAAGAGACCCAGTACTTC CASSPTGGAGKETQYF
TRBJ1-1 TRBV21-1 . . TGTGCCAGCAGCACCCACAGAATTGAAGCTTTCTTT CASSTHRIEAFF
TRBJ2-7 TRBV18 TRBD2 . TGTGCCAGCTCACCTGTCGCGGCTAGCGGGAGTTACTACGAGCAGTACTTC CASSPVAASGSYYEQYF
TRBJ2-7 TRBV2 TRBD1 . TGTGCCAGCAGTTACAGACAGGGGCCTTCTAGGGAGCAGTACTTC CASSYRQGPSREQYF
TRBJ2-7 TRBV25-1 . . TGTGCCAGCGCCCGACACGGCCCCTACGAGCAGTACTTC CASARHGPYEQYF
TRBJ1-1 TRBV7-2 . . TGTGCCAGCAGCGAGGGACGTGGACTAAACACTGAAGCTTTCTTT CASSEGRGLNTEAFF
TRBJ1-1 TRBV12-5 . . TGTGCTAGTGGTTTGTCCCCCCGAGGCACTGAAGCTTTCTTT CASGLSPRGTEAFF
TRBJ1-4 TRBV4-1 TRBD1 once TGCGCCAGCAGCCTAGACAGGGGCCAAGAAAAACTGTTTTTT CASSLDRGQEKLFF